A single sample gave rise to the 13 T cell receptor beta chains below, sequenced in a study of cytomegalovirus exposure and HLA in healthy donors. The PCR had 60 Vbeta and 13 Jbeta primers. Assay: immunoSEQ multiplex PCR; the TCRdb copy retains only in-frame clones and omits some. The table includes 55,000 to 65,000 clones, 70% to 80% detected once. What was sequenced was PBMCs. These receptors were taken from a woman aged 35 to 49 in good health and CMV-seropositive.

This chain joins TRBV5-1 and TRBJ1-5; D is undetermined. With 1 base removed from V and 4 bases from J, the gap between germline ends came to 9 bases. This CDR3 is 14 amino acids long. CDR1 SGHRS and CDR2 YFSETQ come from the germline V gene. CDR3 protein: CASSLSGSNQPQHF. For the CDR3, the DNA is TGCGCCAGCAGCTTGTCCGGGTCTAATCAGCCCCAGCATTTT. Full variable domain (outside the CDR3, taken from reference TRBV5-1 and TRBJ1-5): KAGVTQTPRYLIKTRGQQVTLSCSPISGHRSVSWYQQTPGQGLQFLFEYFSETQRNKGNFPGRFSGRQFSNSRSEMNVSTLELGDSALYLCASSLSGSNQPQHFGDGTRLSIL.

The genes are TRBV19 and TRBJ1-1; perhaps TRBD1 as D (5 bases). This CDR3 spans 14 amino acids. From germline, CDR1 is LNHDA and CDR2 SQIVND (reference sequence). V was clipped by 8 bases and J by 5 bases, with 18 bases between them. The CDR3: CASRGGGVGTEAFF. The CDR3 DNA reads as TGTGCCAGTCGTGGGGGAGGGGTAGGAACTGAAGCTTTCTTT.

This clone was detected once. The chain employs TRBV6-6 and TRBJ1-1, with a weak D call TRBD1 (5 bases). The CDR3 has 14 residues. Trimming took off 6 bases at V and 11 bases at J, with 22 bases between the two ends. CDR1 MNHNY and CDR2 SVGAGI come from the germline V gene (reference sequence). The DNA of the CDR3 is TGTGCCAGCAGGTTCTTACCGGGGGTGCCGAATGCTTTCTTT. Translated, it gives CASRFLPGVPNAFF.

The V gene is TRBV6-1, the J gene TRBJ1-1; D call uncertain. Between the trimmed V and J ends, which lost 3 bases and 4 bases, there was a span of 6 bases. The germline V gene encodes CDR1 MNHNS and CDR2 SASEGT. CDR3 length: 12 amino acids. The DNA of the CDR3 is TGTGCCAGCAGTGACAGACTCACTGAAGCTTTCTTT. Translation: CASSDRLTEAFF.

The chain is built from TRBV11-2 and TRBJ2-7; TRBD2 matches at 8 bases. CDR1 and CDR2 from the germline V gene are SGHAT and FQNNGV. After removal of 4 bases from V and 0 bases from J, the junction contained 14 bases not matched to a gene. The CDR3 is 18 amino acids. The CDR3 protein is CASSSGKGFGGASYEQYF. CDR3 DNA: TGTGCCAGCAGCTCCGGAAAAGGTTTCGGGGGGGCCTCCTACGAGCAGTACTTC.

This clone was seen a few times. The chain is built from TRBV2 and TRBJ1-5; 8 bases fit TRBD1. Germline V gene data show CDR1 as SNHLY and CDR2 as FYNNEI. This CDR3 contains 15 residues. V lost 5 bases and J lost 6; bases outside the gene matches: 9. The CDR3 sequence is CASSFTGTGFQPQHF. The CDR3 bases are TGTGCCAGCAGTTTTACCGGGACAGGTTTTCAGCCCCAGCATTTT.

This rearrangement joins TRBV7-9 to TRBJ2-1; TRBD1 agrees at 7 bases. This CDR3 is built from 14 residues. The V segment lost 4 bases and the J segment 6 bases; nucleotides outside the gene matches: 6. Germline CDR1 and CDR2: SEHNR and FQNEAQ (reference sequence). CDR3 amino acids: CASSSIAGGNEQFF. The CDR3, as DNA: TGTGCCAGCAGCTCCATTGCAGGGGGCAATGAGCAGTTCTTC.

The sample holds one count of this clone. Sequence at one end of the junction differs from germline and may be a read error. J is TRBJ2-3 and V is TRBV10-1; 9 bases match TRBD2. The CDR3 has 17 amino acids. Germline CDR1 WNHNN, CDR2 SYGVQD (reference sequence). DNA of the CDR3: TGCGCCGGCAGTGAGGACCCCCTGGCGGGGGGGCGAGATACGCAGTATTTT. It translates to CAGSEDPLAGGRDTQYF.

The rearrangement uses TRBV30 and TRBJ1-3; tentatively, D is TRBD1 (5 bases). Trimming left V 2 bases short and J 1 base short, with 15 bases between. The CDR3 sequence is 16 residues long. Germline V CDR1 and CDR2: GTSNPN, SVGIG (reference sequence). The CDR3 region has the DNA TGTGCCTGGAGTAAAACAGGTTTAGGTTCTGGAAACACCATATATTTT. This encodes CAWSKTGLGSGNTIYF. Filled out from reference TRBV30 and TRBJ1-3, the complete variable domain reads SQTIHQWPATLVQPVGSPLSLECTVEGTSNPNLYWYRQAAGRGLQLLFYSVGIGQISSEVPQNLSASRPQDRQFILSSKKLLLSDSGFYLCAWSKTGLGSGNTIYFGEGSWLTVV.

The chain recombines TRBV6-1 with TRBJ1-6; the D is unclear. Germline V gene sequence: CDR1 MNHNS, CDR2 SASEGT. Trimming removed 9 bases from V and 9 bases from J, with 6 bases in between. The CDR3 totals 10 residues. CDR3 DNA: TGTGCCAGATCGGGTTCACCCCTCCACTTT. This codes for CARSGSPLHF.

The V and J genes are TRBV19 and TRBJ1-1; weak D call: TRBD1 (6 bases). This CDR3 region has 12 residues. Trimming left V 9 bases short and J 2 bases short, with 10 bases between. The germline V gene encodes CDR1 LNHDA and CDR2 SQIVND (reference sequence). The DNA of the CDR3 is TGTGCCAGCAGAGGGGGAAACACTGAAGCTTTCTTT. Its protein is CASRGGNTEAFF.

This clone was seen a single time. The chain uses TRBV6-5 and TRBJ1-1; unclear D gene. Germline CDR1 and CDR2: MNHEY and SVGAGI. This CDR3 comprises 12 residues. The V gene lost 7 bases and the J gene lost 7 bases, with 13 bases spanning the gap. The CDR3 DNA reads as TGTGCCAGCAAAAAAGGCGCGGGTGAAGCTTTCTTT. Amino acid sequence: CASKKGAGEAFF.

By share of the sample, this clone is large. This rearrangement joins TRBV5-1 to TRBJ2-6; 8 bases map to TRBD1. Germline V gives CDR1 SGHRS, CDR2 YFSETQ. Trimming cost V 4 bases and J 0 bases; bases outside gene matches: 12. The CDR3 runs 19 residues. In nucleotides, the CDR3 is TGCGCCAGCAGCCCCCAGACAGGGGTGCTTTACTCTGGGGCCAACGTCCTGACTTTC. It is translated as CASSPQTGVLYSGANVLTF.